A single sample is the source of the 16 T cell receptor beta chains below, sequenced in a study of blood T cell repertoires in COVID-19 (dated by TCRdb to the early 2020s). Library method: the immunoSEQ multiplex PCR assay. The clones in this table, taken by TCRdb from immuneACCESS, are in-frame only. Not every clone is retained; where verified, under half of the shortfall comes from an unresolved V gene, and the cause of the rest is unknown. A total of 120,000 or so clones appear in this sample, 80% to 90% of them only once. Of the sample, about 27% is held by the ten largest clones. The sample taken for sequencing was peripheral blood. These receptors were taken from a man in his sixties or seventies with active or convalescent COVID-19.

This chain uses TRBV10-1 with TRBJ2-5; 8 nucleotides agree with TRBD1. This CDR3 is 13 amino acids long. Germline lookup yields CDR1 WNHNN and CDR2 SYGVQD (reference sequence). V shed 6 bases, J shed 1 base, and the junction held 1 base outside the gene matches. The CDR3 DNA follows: TGCGCCAGCAGCGGACAGGGCCAAGAGACCCAGTACTTC. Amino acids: CASSGQGQETQYF.

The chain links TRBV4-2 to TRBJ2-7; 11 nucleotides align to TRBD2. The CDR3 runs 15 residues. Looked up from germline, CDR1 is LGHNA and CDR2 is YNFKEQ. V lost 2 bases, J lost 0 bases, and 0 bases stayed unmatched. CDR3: CASSQTSGSSYEQYF. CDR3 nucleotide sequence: TGTGCCAGCAGCCAAACTAGCGGGAGCTCCTACGAGCAGTACTTC.

CDR3 nucleotide sequence: TGTGCCAGCAGCTTAGCCGGGGGCAATGAGCAGTTCTTC. It yields the protein CASSLAGGNEQFF. V usage is TRBV7-9 and J usage is TRBJ2-1; tentative D call: TRBD2 (6 bases). Germline loops: CDR1 SEHNR, CDR2 FQNEAQ (reference sequence). This CDR3 has 13 amino acids. The V gene lost 0 bases and the J gene lost 6 bases, with 6 bases spanning the gap. Based on the CDR3 plus reference TRBV7-9 and TRBJ2-1, the full variable domain is DTGVSQNPRHKITKRGQNVTFRCDPISEHNRLYWYRQTLGQGPEFLTYFQNEAQLEKSRLLSDRFSAERPKGSFSTLEIQRTEQGDSAMYLCASSLAGGNEQFFGPGTRLTVL.

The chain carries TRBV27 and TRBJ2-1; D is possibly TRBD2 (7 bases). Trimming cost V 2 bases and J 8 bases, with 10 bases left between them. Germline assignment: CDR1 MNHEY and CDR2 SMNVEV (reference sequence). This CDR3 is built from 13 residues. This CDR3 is CASSLREGDEQFF. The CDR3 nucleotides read TGTGCCAGCAGTTTAAGGGAGGGGGATGAGCAGTTCTTC.

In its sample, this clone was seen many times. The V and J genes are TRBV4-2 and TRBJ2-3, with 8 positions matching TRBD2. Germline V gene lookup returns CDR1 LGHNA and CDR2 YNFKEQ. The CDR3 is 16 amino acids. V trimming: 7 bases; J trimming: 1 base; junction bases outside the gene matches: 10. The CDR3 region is CASKPRAGDGTDTQYF. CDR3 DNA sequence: TGTGCCAGCAAGCCACGAGCGGGAGATGGCACAGATACGCAGTATTTT.

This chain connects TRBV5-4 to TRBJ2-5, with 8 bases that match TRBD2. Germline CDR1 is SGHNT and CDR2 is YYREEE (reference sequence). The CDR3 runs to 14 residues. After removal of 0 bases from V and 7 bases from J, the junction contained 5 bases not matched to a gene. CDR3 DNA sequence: TGTGCCAGCAGCTTGGCGGGAGGGGGGGGGACCCAGTACTTC. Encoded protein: CASSLAGGGGTQYF.

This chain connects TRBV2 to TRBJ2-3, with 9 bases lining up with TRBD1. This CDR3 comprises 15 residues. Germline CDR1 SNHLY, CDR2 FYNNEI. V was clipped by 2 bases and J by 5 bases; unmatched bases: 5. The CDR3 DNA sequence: TGTGCCAGCAGTGAAAGACAGGGGGGCGGAGATACGCAGTATTTT. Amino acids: CASSERQGGGDTQYF.

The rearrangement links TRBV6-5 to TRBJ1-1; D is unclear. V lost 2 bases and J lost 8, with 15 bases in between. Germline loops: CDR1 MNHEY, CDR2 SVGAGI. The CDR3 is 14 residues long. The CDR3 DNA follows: TGTGCCAGCAGTTACCAGGTCCAAACCACCGAAGCTTTCTTT. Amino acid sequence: CASSYQVQTTEAFF.

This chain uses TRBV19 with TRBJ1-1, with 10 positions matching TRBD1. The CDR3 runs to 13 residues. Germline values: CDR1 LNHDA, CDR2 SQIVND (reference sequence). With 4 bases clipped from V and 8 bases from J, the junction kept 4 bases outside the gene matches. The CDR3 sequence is CASSKGTGVEAFF. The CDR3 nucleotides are TGTGCCAGTAGTAAAGGGACAGGGGTCGAAGCTTTCTTT. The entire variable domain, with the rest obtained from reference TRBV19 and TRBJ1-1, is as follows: DGGITQSPKYLFRKEGQNVTLSCEQNLNHDAMYWYRQDPGQGLRLIYYSQIVNDFQKGDIAEGYSVSREKKESFPLTVTSAQKNPTAFYLCASSKGTGVEAFFGQGTRLTVV.

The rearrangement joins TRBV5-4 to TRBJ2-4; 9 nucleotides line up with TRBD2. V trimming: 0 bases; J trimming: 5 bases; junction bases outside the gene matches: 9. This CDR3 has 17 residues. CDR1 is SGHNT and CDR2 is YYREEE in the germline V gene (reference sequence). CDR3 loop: CASSLGRSGRIENIQYF. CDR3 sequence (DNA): TGTGCCAGCAGCTTGGGGCGGAGCGGGAGGATCGAAAACATTCAGTACTTC.

The CDR3 DNA follows: TGTGCCAGCAGCTTGAGGGCAGATACGCAGTATTTT. This sequence encodes CASSLRADTQYF. J is TRBJ2-3 and V is TRBV28; possible D gene TRBD2, 5 bases. V was pared by 6 bases and J by 4 bases, with 8 bases between. The CDR3 sequence is 12 residues long. CDR1 MDHEN and CDR2 SYDVKM come from the germline V gene. Combining the CDR3 with reference TRBV28 and TRBJ2-3 gives the whole variable domain DVKVTQSSRYLVKRTGEKVFLECVQDMDHENMFWYRQDPGLGLRLIYFSYDVKMKEKGDIPEGYSVSREKKERFSLILESASTNQTSMYLCASSLRADTQYFGPGTRLTVL.

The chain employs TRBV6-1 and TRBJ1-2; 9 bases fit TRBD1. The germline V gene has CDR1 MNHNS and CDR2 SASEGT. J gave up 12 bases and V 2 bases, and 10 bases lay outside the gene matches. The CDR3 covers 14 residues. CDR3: CASSEQGDREGNTF. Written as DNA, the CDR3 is TGTGCCAGCAGTGAACAAGGGGACAGGGAAGGGAACACCTTC.

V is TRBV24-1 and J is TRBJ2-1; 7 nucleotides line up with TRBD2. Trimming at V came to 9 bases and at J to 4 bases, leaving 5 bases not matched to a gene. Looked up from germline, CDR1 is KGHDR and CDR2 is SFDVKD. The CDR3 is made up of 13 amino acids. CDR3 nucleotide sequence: TGTGCCACCGGAATAGCGGGTTACAATGAGCAGTTCTTC. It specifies CATGIAGYNEQFF.

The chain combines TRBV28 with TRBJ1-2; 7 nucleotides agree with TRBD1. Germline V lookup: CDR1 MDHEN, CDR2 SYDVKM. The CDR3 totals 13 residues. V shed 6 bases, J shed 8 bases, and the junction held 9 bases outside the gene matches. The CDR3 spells CASSRPGGPGYTF. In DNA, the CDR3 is TGTGCCAGCAGCCGTCCAGGGGGTCCCGGCTACACCTTC.

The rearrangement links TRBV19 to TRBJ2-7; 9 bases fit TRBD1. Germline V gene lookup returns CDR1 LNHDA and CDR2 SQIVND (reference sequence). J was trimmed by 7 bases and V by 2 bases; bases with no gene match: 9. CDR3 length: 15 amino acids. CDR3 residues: CASSILGGQGSEQYF. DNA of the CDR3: TGTGCCAGTAGTATATTAGGGGGACAGGGCTCTGAGCAGTACTTC.

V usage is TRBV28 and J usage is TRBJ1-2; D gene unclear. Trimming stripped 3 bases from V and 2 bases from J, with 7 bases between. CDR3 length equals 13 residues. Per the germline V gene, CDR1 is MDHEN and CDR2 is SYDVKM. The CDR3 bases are TGTGCCAGCAGTTTTTTGGGCAACTATGGCTACACCTTC. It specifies CASSFLGNYGYTF.